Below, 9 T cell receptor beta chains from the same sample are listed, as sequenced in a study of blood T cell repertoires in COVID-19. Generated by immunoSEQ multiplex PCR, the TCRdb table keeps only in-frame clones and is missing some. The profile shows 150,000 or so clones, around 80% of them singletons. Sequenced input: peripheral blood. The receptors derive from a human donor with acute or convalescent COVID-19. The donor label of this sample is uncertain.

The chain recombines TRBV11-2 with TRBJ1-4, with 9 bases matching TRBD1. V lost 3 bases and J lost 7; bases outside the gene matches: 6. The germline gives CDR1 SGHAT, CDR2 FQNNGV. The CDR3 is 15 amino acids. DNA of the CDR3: TGTGCCAGCAGCTTTCTATCGGGACAGGGTGAAAAACTGTTTTTT. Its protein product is CASSFLSGQGEKLFF.

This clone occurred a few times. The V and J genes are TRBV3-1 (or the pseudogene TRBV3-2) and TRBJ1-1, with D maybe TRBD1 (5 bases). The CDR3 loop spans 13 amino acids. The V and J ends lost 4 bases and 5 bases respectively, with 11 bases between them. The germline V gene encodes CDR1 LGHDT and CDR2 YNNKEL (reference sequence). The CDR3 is CASSPRRVTEAFF. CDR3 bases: TGTGCCAGCAGCCCCCGCAGGGTTACTGAAGCTTTCTTT.

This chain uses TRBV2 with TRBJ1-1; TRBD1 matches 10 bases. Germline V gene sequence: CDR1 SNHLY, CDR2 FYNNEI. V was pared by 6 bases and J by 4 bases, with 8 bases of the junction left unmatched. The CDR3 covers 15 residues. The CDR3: CASSFPGQGLTEAFF. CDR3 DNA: TGTGCCAGCAGCTTCCCGGGACAGGGGCTCACTGAAGCTTTCTTT.

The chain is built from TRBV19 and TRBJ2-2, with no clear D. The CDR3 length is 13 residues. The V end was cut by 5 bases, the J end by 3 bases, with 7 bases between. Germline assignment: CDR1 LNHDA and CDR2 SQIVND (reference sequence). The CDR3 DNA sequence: TGTGCCAGTAGTTCCCATTACACCGGGGAGCTGTTTTTT. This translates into CASSSHYTGELFF.

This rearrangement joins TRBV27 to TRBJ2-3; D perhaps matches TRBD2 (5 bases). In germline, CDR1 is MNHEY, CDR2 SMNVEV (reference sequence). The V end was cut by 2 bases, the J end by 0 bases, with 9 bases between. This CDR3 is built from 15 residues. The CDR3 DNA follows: TGTGCCAGCAGTTTACGGGGTCATAGCACAGATACGCAGTATTTT. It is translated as CASSLRGHSTDTQYF.

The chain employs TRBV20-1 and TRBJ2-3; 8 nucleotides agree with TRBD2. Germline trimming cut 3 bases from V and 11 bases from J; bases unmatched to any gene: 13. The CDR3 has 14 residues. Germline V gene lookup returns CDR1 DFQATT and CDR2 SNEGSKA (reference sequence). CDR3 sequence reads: CSASLVAGPGGQYF. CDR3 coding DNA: TGCAGTGCTAGTTTGGTAGCGGGGCCGGGGGGGCAGTATTTT.

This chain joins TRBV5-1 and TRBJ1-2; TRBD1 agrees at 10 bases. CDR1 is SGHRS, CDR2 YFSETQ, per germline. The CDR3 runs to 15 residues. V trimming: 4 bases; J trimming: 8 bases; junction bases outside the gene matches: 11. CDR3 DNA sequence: TGCGCCAGCAGCCCGGGACAGGGGTTCGCCGGGGGCTACACCTTC. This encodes CASSPGQGFAGGYTF.

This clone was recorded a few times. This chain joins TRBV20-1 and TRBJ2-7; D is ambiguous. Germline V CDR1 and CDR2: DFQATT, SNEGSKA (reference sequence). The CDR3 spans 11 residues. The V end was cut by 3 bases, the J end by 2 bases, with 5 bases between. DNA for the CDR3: TGCAGTGCTAGGACAACCTACGAGCAGTACTTC. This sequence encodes CSARTTYEQYF.

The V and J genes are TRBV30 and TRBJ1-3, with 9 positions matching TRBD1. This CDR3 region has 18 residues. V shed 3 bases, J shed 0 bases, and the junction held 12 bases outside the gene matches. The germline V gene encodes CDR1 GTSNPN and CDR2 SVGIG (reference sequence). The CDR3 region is CAWRTGQGLTSSGNTIYF. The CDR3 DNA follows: TGTGCCTGGAGGACTGGACAGGGGCTTACCAGCTCTGGAAACACCATATATTTT.